These T cell receptor beta chains were read from a single sample in a study of T cells after yellow fever vaccination. One entry per CDR3 protein, called by TCRdb with MiXCR from the 5' RACE reads. The table lists 450,000 to 600,000 distinct CDR3 sequences, approximately 13% of them singletons. The source material was PBMCs, sampled on the day of the yellow fever booster vaccination. The source is a man aged 30 to 45 who received the YFV17D yellow fever vaccine. The CDR3 runs from the conserved cysteine through the conserved F or W. Each record gives: J gene, V gene, clone size, D gene, CDR3 protein, CDR3 DNA. A D gene is named only where the DNA matches it firmly. Size tells how often a clone was seen (once, few, many) or the class of an expanded clone, and some rows leave it out.

j_call: TRBJ2-1; v_call: TRBV4-3; clone_size: few; d_call: .; cdr3_aa: CASSQVWGEQFF; cdr3_nt: TGCGCCAGCAGCCAAGTATGGGGAGAGCAGTTCTTC
j_call: TRBJ1-5; v_call: TRBV12-3/TRBV12-4; clone_size: .; d_call: TRBD1; cdr3_aa: CASSFFGQGYSNQPQHF; cdr3_nt: TGTGCCAGCAGCTTCTTCGGACAGGGTTATAGCAATCAGCCCCAGCATTTT
j_call: TRBJ2-1; v_call: TRBV6-1; clone_size: few; d_call: TRBD2; cdr3_aa: CASSKAGNTYNEQFF; cdr3_nt: TGTGCCAGCAGCAAAGCGGGGAACACTTACAATGAGCAGTTCTTC
j_call: TRBJ2-7; v_call: TRBV7-2; clone_size: .; d_call: .; cdr3_aa: CASSFVPGLQYEQYF; cdr3_nt: TGTGCCAGCAGCTTTGTCCCGGGACTTCAATACGAGCAGTACTTC
j_call: TRBJ2-7; v_call: TRBV7-8; clone_size: few; d_call: TRBD2; cdr3_aa: CASSLAREGTSYEQYF; cdr3_nt: TGTGCCAGCAGCTTAGCGCGGGAGGGGACCTCCTACGAGCAGTACTTC
j_call: TRBJ2-2; v_call: TRBV5-1; clone_size: .; d_call: .; cdr3_aa: CASSLGGTSQGTGELFF; cdr3_nt: TGCGCCAGCAGCCTGGGAGGGACATCGCAAGGTACCGGGGAGCTGTTTTTT
j_call: TRBJ2-5; v_call: TRBV6-5; clone_size: .; d_call: .; cdr3_aa: CASSYVEGGRETQYF; cdr3_nt: TGTGCCAGCAGTTACGTCGAGGGCGGACGAGAGACCCAGTACTTC
j_call: TRBJ2-3; v_call: TRBV20-1; clone_size: few; d_call: TRBD1; cdr3_aa: CSADRTGYTDTQYF; cdr3_nt: TGCAGTGCCGATAGGACAGGGTACACAGATACGCAGTATTTT
j_call: TRBJ2-3; v_call: TRBV7-2; clone_size: .; d_call: .; cdr3_aa: CASSFWQGLLTDTQYF; cdr3_nt: TGTGCCAGCAGCTTTTGGCAGGGGTTACTCACAGATACGCAGTATTTT
j_call: TRBJ2-1; v_call: TRBV28; clone_size: .; d_call: .; cdr3_aa: CASSLGSGQSMQFF; cdr3_nt: TGTGCCAGCAGTTTAGGGAGCGGTCAGAGTATGCAGTTCTTC
j_call: TRBJ2-2; v_call: TRBV7-2; clone_size: few; d_call: TRBD1; cdr3_aa: CASIKDRGGTGELFF; cdr3_nt: TGTGCCAGCATCAAGGACAGGGGGGGCACCGGGGAGCTGTTTTTT
j_call: TRBJ1-1; v_call: TRBV9; clone_size: few; d_call: TRBD1; cdr3_aa: CASSTRLDRVSEAFF; cdr3_nt: TGTGCCAGCAGCACTCGCTTGGACAGGGTCTCTGAAGCTTTCTTT
j_call: TRBJ1-5; v_call: TRBV5-1; clone_size: .; d_call: .; cdr3_aa: CASSADLNQPQHF; cdr3_nt: TGCGCCAGCAGCGCGGACCTCAATCAGCCCCAGCATTTT
j_call: TRBJ1-2; v_call: TRBV20-1; clone_size: .; d_call: .; cdr3_aa: CSAAQSQEIYGYTF; cdr3_nt: TGCAGTGCCGCGCAGTCACAGGAGATCTATGGCTACACCTTC
j_call: TRBJ1-2; v_call: TRBV5-1; clone_size: many; d_call: .; cdr3_aa: CASSLNTVQGGYTF; cdr3_nt: TGCGCCAGCAGCTTGAACACAGTCCAGGGTGGCTACACCTTC
j_call: TRBJ1-1; v_call: TRBV4-3; clone_size: .; d_call: TRBD1; cdr3_aa: CASSQVVGTGTLKAFF; cdr3_nt: TGCGCCAGCAGCCAAGTGGTCGGGACAGGTACCCTGAAGGCTTTCTTT
j_call: TRBJ2-7; v_call: TRBV19; clone_size: once; d_call: TRBD2; cdr3_aa: CASSREGGGYEQYF; cdr3_nt: TGTGCCAGTAGTCGGGAGGGTGGTGGCTACGAGCAGTACTTC
j_call: TRBJ1-2; v_call: TRBV6-1; clone_size: few; d_call: TRBD1; cdr3_aa: CASSPPGQGLYYGYTF; cdr3_nt: TGTGCCAGCAGCCCCCCTGGACAGGGCTTATACTATGGCTACACCTTC
j_call: TRBJ1-4; v_call: TRBV20-1; clone_size: .; d_call: .; cdr3_aa: CSLLESGEKLFF; cdr3_nt: TGCAGCCTCCTTGAAAGTGGGGAAAAACTGTTTTTT
j_call: TRBJ2-1; v_call: TRBV7-9; clone_size: .; d_call: .; cdr3_aa: CASNRWAEQFF; cdr3_nt: TGTGCCAGCAACCGGTGGGCTGAGCAGTTCTTC
j_call: TRBJ2-7; v_call: TRBV5-6; clone_size: .; d_call: .; cdr3_aa: CASSLRSGSSYEQYF; cdr3_nt: TGTGCCAGCAGCTTACGGTCAGGTAGCTCCTACGAGCAGTACTTC
j_call: TRBJ2-1; v_call: TRBV29-1; clone_size: many; d_call: .; cdr3_aa: CSVVGQGDEQFF; cdr3_nt: TGCAGCGTTGTTGGACAAGGGGATGAGCAGTTCTTC
j_call: TRBJ2-1; v_call: TRBV23-1; clone_size: .; d_call: .; cdr3_aa: CASAQIFSFHNEQFF; cdr3_nt: TGCGCCAGCGCCCAGATCTTCTCCTTCCACAATGAGCAGTTCTTC
j_call: TRBJ2-1; v_call: TRBV12-3/TRBV12-4; clone_size: once; d_call: TRBD1; cdr3_aa: CASSRHRGSYNEQFF; cdr3_nt: TGTGCCAGCAGCAGACACAGGGGGTCCTACAATGAGCAGTTCTTC
j_call: TRBJ2-1; v_call: TRBV30; clone_size: few; d_call: .; cdr3_aa: CAWRAQSSLQFF; cdr3_nt: TGTGCCTGGAGAGCCCAATCTTCGTTGCAGTTCTTC
j_call: TRBJ2-1; v_call: TRBV7-2; clone_size: few; d_call: TRBD2; cdr3_aa: CASSKLAGVFTYNEQFF; cdr3_nt: TGTGCCAGCAGCAAACTAGCGGGAGTATTTACTTACAATGAGCAGTTCTTC
j_call: TRBJ2-7; v_call: TRBV7-2; clone_size: few; d_call: .; cdr3_aa: CASSWGRETYEQYF; cdr3_nt: TGTGCCAGCAGCTGGGGCCGGGAGACCTACGAGCAGTACTTC
j_call: TRBJ2-7; v_call: TRBV6-1; clone_size: few; d_call: .; cdr3_aa: CASSSDRGGLHEQYF; cdr3_nt: TGTGCCAGCAGCTCCGATCGGGGCGGCCTCCACGAGCAGTACTTC